The 3 T cell receptor beta chains given below trace back to one sample, sequenced in a study of tumor-infiltrating lymphocytes in primary liver carcinoma. Taking about 18-32 mg of unsorted bulk tissue, the authors co-extracted RNA and DNA. The investigators made TCR beta cDNA from roughly 0.45 ug total RNA, using a constant-region primer. Libraries of TCR beta came from three nested multiplex PCR rounds with slightly modified ARM-PCR. Primers for the first two PCR rounds were TRBV1-TRBV30 forward primers and a C-beta reverse primer (approximately 10 cycles per round). TCRdb redid the calling of the multiplex PCR reads with MiXCR, one entry per CDR3 protein. This table holds approximately 99,000 distinct CDR3 sequences, approximately 71% found once. Sequencing was done on a sample of liver tumor tissue from sampling region 5. The sample's subset: tumor region T5, tumor centre. The source of these receptors is a woman aged 60-75 years with primary liver carcinoma and hepatitis B virus infection.

As for this clonotype: A junction end diverges from the germline sequence, so it may reflect a read error. The V call is TRBV6-5, the J call TRBJ2-5; TRBD2 is a possible D gene (6 bases). The germline gives CDR1 MNHEY, CDR2 SVGAGI. The CDR3 has 15 residues. The CDR3 sequence is CASSNRTGGTETQYF. The CDR3 coding sequence is TGTGCCAGCAGTAACAGGACTGGGGGGACTGAGACCCAATACTTC.

The chain is built from TRBV19 and TRBJ2-1, with 9 bases aligning to TRBD2. The tail of the sequence fits TRBJ2-7 better, so the J call may be wrong. This CDR3 is 16 amino acids long. From germline, CDR1 is LNHDA and CDR2 SQIVND (reference sequence). CDR3 region: CASSIRLAGVNNEQYF. The CDR3 DNA reads TGTGCCAGTAGTATCCGTTTAGCGGGAGTAAACAATGAGCAGTACTTC.

The table lists this clonotype with a few counts. The chain links TRBV12-3 or TRBV12-4 to TRBJ1-5; 9 bases map to TRBD1. Trimming took 5 bases from V and 4 from J; bases not matched to a gene: 6. The CDR3 has 15 amino acids. This chain's CDR3 is CASSRTGEGNQPQHF. CDR3 nucleotides: TGTGCCAGCAGTCGGACAGGGGAAGGAAATCAGCCCCAGCATTTT.